Listed here are 23 T cell receptor beta chains from one sample, sequenced in a study of blood T cell repertoires in COVID-19 (dated by TCRdb to about 2020). The library was prepared using the immunoSEQ multiplex PCR assay. TCRdb holds this immuneACCESS table with in-frame rearrangements only. Some clones are missing; in checked studies, unresolved V genes explain under half, and the rest has no known cause. This sample comprises about 400,000 clones, 85% to 90% of them detected only once. The top ten clonotypes cover 1.5% to 2% of the sample. Sequences were obtained from PBMCs or T cells enriched from blood (not recorded which). Receptor source: a woman under 40 who had recovered from COVID-19.

The rearrangement links TRBV27 to TRBJ2-7; possibly TRBD1 for D (6 bases). This CDR3 contains 17 residues. The germline CDR1 and CDR2 sequences are MNHEY and SMNVEV (reference sequence). Trimming pared 4 bases from V and 7 bases from J, leaving 26 bases between. CDR3 region: CASSWGSIGQNPLEQYF. Here the CDR3 DNA reads TGTGCCAGCAGTTGGGGGTCGATTGGACAGAACCCCTTGGAGCAGTACTTC.

The chain combines TRBV5-5 with TRBJ1-5, with D tentatively TRBD1 (6 bases). This CDR3 spans 15 amino acids. Germline V gives CDR1 SGHKS, CDR2 YYEKEE (reference sequence). The V gene lost 4 bases and the J gene lost 3 bases, with 14 bases spanning the gap. The CDR3 here is CASSPTGEPNQPQHF. CDR3 nucleotides: TGTGCCAGCAGCCCGACAGGTGAACCCAATCAGCCCCAGCATTTT.

This chain uses TRBV9 with TRBJ2-2; no definite D call. The V and J ends lost 0 bases and 2 bases respectively, with 8 bases between them. Germline V gene data show CDR1 as SGDLS and CDR2 as YYNGEE. CDR3 size: 15 residues. CDR3 in amino acids: CASSVGRENTGELFF. The DNA for the CDR3 is TGTGCCAGCAGCGTAGGGAGAGAAAACACCGGGGAGCTGTTTTTT.

This clone was recorded once. The rearrangement links TRBV28 to TRBJ2-7; TRBD1 aligns across 10 bases. Germline-derived CDR1 and CDR2 are MDHEN and SYDVKM. This CDR3 has 15 residues. The V segment lost 2 bases and the J segment 7 bases; nucleotides outside the gene matches: 8. CDR3 nucleotides: TGTGCCAGCAGTTTAGGGGGGACAGGGGTTTGGGAGCAGTACTTC. It codes for CASSLGGTGVWEQYF.

The CDR3 DNA sequence: TGTGCCAGCAGTGAAATCCGGGGACAGGGTAATTCACCCCTCCACTTT. It encodes CASSEIRGQGNSPLHF. The J gene is TRBJ1-6, the V gene TRBV2, with TRBD1 matching over 9 bases. CDR3 length: 16 residues. Looked up from germline, CDR1 is SNHLY and CDR2 is FYNNEI. V gave up 2 bases and J gave up 6 bases; unmatched junction bases: 5.

The chain joins TRBV28 to TRBJ2-1; TRBD2 agrees at 8 bases. The CDR3 is 13 amino acids. Trimming at V came to 8 bases and at J to 1 base, leaving 1 base not matched to a gene. Germline V gene sequence: CDR1 MDHEN, CDR2 SYDVKM. CDR3 region: CASGGGSYNEQFF. Written as DNA, the CDR3 is TGTGCCAGCGGCGGGGGGTCCTACAATGAGCAGTTCTTC.

The rearrangement links TRBV4-3 to TRBJ2-1; 10 positions agree with TRBD1. The CDR3 extends over 17 amino acids. V trimming: 3 bases; J trimming: 8 bases; junction bases outside the gene matches: 13. CDR1 is LGHNA and CDR2 is YSLEER in the germline V gene. This CDR3 reads CASSQLWGQGSLDEQFF. In DNA, the CDR3 is TGCGCCAGCAGCCAGTTGTGGGGACAGGGGTCCCTCGATGAGCAGTTCTTC.

V and J are TRBV25-1 and TRBJ2-5; D possibly corresponds to TRBD2 (5 bases). Trimming took off 4 bases at V and 4 bases at J, with 16 bases between the two ends. This CDR3 is 15 amino acids long. Germline V CDR1 and CDR2: MGHDK, SYGVNS. CDR3 in amino acids: CASSALVPSRETQYF. DNA for the CDR3: TGTGCCAGCAGTGCACTAGTCCCCTCAAGAGAGACCCAGTACTTC.

This clone was detected once. CDR3 sequence: CASRSSGGRETQYF. The CDR3 DNA is TGTGCCAGCAGGTCCAGCGGCGGGAGAGAGACCCAGTACTTC. This chain links TRBV3-1 (or the pseudogene TRBV3-2) with TRBJ2-5; 7 bases agree with TRBD2. Germline V CDR1 and CDR2: LGHDT, YNNKEL (reference sequence). This CDR3 spans 14 amino acids. After removal of 6 bases from V and 4 bases from J, the junction contained 8 bases not matched to a gene.

V and J are TRBV29-1 and TRBJ1-5, with a weak D call TRBD1 (5 bases). Looked up from germline, CDR1 is SQVTM and CDR2 is ANQGSEA. This CDR3 spans 14 amino acids. Trimming took 7 bases from V and 6 from J, leaving 19 bases between them. The CDR3 sequence is CSASSGGSGQPQHF. CDR3 DNA sequence: TGCAGCGCCTCCTCGGGGGGATCGGGTCAGCCCCAGCATTTT.

This rearrangement joins TRBV14 to TRBJ1-6; TRBD1 might be the D (5 bases). Trimming removed 1 base from V and 10 bases from J, with 17 bases in between. CDR1 is SGHDN, CDR2 FVKESK, per germline. The CDR3 totals 16 residues. The CDR3 nucleotides read TGTGCCAGCAGCCAAGGGGCAGGGTGGCTTTTCTCACCCCTCCACTTT. This encodes CASSQGAGWLFSPLHF.

The rearrangement joins TRBV3-1 (or the pseudogene TRBV3-2) to TRBJ1-6, with 7 bases lining up with TRBD1. CDR1 and CDR2 from the germline V gene are LGHDT and YNNKEL (reference sequence). V shed 1 base, J shed 10 bases, and the junction held 10 bases outside the gene matches. The CDR3 loop spans 16 amino acids. The CDR3 sequence is CASSQVRRQGGSPLHF. The DNA for the CDR3 is TGTGCCAGCAGCCAAGTTAGACGACAGGGCGGATCACCCCTCCACTTT.

This clone was found once. This sequence joins TRBV6-5 and TRBJ1-1; 9 bases agree with TRBD1. This CDR3 contains 15 residues. CDR1 MNHEY and CDR2 SVGAGI come from the germline V gene. V was clipped by 6 bases and J by 6 bases; unmatched bases: 11. The CDR3 spells CASRPPGQGVSEAFF. In DNA, the CDR3 is TGTGCCAGCAGGCCCCCGGGACAGGGTGTGTCTGAAGCTTTCTTT.

The chain combines TRBV12-5 with TRBJ1-2; 7 positions agree with TRBD1. The CDR3 runs 13 residues. Germline lookup yields CDR1 LGHNT and CDR2 FRNRAP. The trim removed 3 bases at V and 8 bases at J, leaving 6 bases unmatched. CDR3 protein: CASGLGRTGGYTF. CDR3 in DNA: TGTGCTAGTGGTTTAGGTAGGACAGGCGGCTACACCTTC.

The CDR3 DNA sequence: TGCGCCAGCAGCTTTCTCGACAGGGGTTACGAGCAGTACTTC. Protein sequence: CASSFLDRGYEQYF. The chain is built from TRBV5-1 and TRBJ2-7; the match to TRBD1 covers 8 bases. Germline-derived CDR1 and CDR2 are SGHRS and YFSETQ. V shed 2 bases, J shed 4 bases, and the junction held 5 bases outside the gene matches. The CDR3 is 14 amino acids.

This chain links TRBV3-1 (or the pseudogene TRBV3-2) with TRBJ1-1; perhaps TRBD1 as D (6 bases). The V and J ends lost 0 bases and 4 bases respectively, with 12 bases between them. Germline CDR1 reads LGHDT; CDR2 reads YNNKEL (reference sequence). The CDR3 contains 15 residues. The CDR3 DNA sequence: TGTGCCAGCAGCCAAGATGCAGGGGTGGGCACTGAAGCTTTCTTT. Translated, it gives CASSQDAGVGTEAFF.

The chain carries TRBV9 and TRBJ1-1; D not resolved. The germline CDR1 and CDR2 sequences are SGDLS and YYNGEE. Trimming took 4 bases from V and 6 from J, leaving 10 bases between them. CDR3 size: 12 residues. CDR3: CASSPIGAEAFF. CDR3 sequence (DNA): TGTGCCAGCAGCCCGATCGGTGCTGAAGCTTTCTTT.

The chain employs TRBV5-1 and TRBJ1-2; weak D call: TRBD1 (6 bases). Looked up from germline, CDR1 is SGHRS and CDR2 is YFSETQ. V lost 4 bases to trimming and J lost 2 bases, with 9 bases between them. The CDR3 consists of 13 residues. The chain's CDR3 is CASSRDMNYGYTF. The CDR3 coding sequence is TGCGCCAGCAGCCGGGACATGAACTATGGCTACACCTTC.

V usage is TRBV20-1 and J usage is TRBJ1-2; D gene ambiguous. This CDR3 is built from 10 residues. Germline V gives CDR1 DFQATT, CDR2 SNEGSKA (reference sequence). Trimming stripped 2 bases from V and 6 bases from J, with 4 bases between. The CDR3 region is CSARSNGYTF. CDR3 DNA: TGCAGTGCTAGATCCAATGGCTACACCTTC.

This clone was seen a handful of times. The J gene is TRBJ2-7, the V gene TRBV3-1 (or the pseudogene TRBV3-2); TRBD1 agrees at 9 bases. The CDR3 spans 14 residues. Germline V gene data show CDR1 as LGHDT and CDR2 as YNNKEL (reference sequence). The J segment lost 7 bases and the V segment lost 2 bases, leaving 6 bases of the junction unmatched. This CDR3 is CASSQRLTGGEQYF. The CDR3 DNA follows: TGTGCCAGCAGCCAACGCTTGACAGGGGGAGAGCAGTACTTC.

The J gene is TRBJ1-6, the V gene TRBV5-8; TRBD1 matches 7 bases. V was pared by 7 bases and J by 10 bases, with 17 bases of the junction left unmatched. The CDR3 spans 16 residues. Germline V gene sequence: CDR1 SGHTS, CDR2 YDEGEE. The CDR3 DNA follows: TGTGCCAGCTCACCAGGTCGGGACAGTCTTAGATCACCCCTCCACTTT. It encodes CASSPGRDSLRSPLHF.

V and J are TRBV7-8 and TRBJ2-7; 9 bases are shared with TRBD2. CDR1 and CDR2 (germline): SGHVS, FQNEAQ. CDR3 length: 20 residues. V lost 2 bases, J lost 2 bases, and 19 bases stayed unmatched. This CDR3 is CASSLLGYREALAGTYEQYF. The CDR3 coding sequence is TGTGCCAGCAGCTTATTAGGCTACAGGGAGGCTCTAGCGGGGACCTACGAGCAGTACTTC.

The rearrangement uses TRBV6-2 or TRBV6-3 and TRBJ1-1; no clear D gene. The CDR3 loop spans 13 amino acids. Per the germline V gene, CDR1 is MNHEY and CDR2 is SVGEGT. Trimming pared 5 bases from V and 0 bases from J, leaving 7 bases between. In DNA, the CDR3 is TGTGCCAGCAGTCCAACAGTGAACACTGAAGCTTTCTTT. It is translated as CASSPTVNTEAFF.